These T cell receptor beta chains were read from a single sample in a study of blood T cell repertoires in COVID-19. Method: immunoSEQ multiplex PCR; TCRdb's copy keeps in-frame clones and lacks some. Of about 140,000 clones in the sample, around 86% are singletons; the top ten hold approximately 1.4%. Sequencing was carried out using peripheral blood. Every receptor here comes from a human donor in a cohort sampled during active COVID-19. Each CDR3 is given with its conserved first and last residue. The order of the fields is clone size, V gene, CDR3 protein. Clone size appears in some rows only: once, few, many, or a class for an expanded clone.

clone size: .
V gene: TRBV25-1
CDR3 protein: CASRDPGRDTQYF

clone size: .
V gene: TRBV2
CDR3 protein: CASSVTGQAEAFF

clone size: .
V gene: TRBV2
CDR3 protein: CASRPQGNTEAFF

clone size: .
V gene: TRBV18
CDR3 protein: CASSPGTSSHEQFF

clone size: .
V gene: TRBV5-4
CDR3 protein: CASSFRTSSYEQYF

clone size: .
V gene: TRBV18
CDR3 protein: CASSPLSQGGRDQPQHF

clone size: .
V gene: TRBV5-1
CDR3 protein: CASSTHRTDTNEKLFF

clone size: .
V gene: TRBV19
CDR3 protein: CASTEGVALHF

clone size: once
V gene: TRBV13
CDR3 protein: CASSLGRGQGYNEQFF

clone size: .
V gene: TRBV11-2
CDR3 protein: CASSLLSVNTEAFF

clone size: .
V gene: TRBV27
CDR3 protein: CASSTSLGDWNTIYF

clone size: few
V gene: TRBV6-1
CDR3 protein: CASSDQGVGNQPQHF

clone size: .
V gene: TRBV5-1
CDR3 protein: CASSPAGQGVDEAFF

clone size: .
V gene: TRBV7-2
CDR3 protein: CASRTQGLMNTEAFF

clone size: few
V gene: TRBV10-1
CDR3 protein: CASIGRIAGVPYEQYF

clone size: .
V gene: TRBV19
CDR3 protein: CASSSGGPDTQYF

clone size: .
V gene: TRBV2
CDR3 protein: CASSEEQADYGYTF

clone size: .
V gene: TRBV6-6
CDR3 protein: CASSSPGQGLNTQYF

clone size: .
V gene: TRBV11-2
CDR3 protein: CASSLAGEDTQYF

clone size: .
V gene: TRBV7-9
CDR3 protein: CAVVLAKNIQYF

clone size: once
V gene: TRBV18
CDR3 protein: CASSPPGVETQYF

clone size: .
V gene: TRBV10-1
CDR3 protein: CASSDGTSFPLLDEQFF

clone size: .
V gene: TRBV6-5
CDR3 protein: CASSPLWGSSYEQYF

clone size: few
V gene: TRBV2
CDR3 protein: CASNPAGAGYGYTF

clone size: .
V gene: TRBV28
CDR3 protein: CASRLGTGGDGYTF

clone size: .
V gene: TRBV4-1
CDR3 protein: CASSQVVVSAGGNAQFF

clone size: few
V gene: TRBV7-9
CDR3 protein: CASSSPQGYAGELFF

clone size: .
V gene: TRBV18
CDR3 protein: CASSPSRGGKYNEQFF

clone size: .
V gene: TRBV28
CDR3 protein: CASNGGVIGELFF

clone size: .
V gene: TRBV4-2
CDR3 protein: CASSPADMNTEAFF

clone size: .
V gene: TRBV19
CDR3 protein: CASRKNRENTEAFF

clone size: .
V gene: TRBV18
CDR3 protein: CASSPQGANTGELFF

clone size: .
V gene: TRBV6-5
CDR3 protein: CASSYSFGGDLYEQYF

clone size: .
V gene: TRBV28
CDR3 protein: CASSPKLAGRIYEQYF

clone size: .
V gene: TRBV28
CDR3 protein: CASSPRTSRGELFF

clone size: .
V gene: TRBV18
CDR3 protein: CASFPPGVGSEQYF

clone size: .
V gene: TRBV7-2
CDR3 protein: CASNGRWTSGNEQFF

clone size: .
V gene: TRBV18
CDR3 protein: CASSPQAGGSYNEQFF

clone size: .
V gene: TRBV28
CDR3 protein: CASSLGLAGQDEQYF

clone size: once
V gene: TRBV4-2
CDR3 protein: CASSPWTSGSPDTQYF

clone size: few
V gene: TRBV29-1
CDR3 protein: CSVVPGAETYNEQFF

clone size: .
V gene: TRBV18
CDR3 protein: CASSHEGQGFPPLHF

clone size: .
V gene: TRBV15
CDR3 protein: CATSATLPGQGDNEQFF

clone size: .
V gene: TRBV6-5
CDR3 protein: CASRSKGVSTYEQYF

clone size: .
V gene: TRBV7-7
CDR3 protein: CASSFSLIEAETQYF

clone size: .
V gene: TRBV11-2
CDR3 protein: CASSRRRGRANYGYTF

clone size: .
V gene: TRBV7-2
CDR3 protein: CASSLGTSGSSSYEQYF

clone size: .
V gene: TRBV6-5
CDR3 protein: CATQRDRAGQPQHF

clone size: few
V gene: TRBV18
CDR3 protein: CASSPGLSTDTQYF

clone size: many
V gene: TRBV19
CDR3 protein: CASSSRDRGRGIYGYTF

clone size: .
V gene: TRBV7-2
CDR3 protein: CASSFLGRLATNEKLFF

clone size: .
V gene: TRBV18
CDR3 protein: CASSPPTGGRGTTEAFF

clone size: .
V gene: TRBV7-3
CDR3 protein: CASSSSGSYNEQFF

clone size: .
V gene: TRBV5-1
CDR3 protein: CASSLSLAGGETQYF

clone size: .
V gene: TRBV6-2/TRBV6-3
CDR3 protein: CASSYPPGRYNEQFF